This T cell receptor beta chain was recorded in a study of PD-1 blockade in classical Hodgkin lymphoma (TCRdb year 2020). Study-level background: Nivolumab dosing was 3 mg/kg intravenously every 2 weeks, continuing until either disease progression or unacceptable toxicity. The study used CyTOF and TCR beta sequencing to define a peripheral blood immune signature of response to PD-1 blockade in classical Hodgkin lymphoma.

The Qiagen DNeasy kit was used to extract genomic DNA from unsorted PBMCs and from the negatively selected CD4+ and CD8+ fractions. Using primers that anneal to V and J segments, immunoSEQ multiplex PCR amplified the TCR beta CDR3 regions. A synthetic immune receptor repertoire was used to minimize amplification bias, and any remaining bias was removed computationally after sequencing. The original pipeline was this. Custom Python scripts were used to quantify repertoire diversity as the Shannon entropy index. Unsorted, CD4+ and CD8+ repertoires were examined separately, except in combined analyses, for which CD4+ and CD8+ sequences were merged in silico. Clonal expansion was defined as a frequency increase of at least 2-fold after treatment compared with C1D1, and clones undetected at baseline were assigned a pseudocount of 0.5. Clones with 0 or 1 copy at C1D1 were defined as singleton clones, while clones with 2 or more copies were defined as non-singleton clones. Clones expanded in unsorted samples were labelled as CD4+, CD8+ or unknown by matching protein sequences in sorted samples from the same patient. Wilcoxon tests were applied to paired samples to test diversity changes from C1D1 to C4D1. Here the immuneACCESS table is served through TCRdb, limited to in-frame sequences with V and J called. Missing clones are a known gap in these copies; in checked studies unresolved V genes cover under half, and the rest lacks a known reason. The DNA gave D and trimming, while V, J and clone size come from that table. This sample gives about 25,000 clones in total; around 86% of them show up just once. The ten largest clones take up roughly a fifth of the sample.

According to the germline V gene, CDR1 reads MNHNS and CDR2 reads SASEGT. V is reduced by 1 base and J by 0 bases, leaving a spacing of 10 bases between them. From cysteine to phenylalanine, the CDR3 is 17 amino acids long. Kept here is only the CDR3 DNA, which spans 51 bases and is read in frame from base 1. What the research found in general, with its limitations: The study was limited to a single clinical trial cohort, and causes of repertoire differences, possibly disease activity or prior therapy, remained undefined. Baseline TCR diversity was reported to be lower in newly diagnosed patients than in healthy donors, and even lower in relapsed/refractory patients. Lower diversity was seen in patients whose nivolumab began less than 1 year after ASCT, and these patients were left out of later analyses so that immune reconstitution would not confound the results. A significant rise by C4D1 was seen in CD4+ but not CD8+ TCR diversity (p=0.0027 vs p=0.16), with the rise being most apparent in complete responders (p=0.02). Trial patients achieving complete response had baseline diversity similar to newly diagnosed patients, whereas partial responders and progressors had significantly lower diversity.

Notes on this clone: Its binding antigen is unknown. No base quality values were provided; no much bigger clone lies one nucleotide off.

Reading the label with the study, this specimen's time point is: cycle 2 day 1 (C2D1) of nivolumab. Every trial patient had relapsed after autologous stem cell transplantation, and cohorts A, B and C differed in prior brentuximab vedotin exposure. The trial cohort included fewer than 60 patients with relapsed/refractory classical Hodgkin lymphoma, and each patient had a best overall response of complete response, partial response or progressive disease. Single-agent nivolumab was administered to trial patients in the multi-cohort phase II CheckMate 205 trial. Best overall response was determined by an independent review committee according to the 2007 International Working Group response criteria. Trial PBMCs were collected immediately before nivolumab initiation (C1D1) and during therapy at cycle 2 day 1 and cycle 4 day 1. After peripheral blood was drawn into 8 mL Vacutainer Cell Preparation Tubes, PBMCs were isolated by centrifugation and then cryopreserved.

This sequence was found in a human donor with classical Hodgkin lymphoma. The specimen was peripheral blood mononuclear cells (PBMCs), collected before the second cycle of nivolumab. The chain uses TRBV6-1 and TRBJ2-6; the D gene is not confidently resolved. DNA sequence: TGTGCCAGCAGTGAAGGTCCCTTACTCTCTGGGGCCAACGTCCTGACTTTC. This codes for CASSEGPLLSGANVLTF.